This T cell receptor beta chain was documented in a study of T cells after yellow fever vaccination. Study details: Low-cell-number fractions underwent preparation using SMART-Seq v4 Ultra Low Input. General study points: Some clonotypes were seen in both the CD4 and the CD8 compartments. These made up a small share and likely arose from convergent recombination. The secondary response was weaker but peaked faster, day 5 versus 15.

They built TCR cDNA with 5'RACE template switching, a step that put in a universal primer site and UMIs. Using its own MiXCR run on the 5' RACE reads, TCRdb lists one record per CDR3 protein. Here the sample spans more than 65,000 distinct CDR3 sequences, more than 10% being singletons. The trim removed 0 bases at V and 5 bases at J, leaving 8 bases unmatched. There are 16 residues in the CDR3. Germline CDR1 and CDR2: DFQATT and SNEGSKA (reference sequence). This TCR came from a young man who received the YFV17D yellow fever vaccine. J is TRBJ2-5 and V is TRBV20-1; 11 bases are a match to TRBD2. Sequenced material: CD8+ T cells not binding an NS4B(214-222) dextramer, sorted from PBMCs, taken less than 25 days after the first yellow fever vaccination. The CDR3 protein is CSARDTSGGLGETQYF. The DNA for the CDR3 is TGCAGTGCTAGAGACACTAGCGGGGGCCTGGGGGAGACCCAGTACTTC.